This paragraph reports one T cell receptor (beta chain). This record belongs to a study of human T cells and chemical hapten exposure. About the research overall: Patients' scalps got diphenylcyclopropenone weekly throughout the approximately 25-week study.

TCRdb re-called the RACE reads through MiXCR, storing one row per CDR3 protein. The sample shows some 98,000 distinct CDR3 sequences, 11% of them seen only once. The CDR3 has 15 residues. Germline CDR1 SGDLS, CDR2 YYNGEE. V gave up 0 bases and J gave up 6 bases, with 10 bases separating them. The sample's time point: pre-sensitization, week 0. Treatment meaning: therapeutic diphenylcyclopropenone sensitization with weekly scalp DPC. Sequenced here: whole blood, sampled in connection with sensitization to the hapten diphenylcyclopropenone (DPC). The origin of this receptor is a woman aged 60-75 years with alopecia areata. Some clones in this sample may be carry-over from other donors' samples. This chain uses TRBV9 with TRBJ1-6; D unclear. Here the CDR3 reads CASSVGWVSNSPLHF. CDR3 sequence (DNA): TGTGCCAGCAGCGTAGGTTGGGTTTCTAATTCACCCCTCCACTTT.